The sequence of this TCR beta chain was determined in a study of lymphopenia after photon versus proton radiotherapy. Whole-study results and caveats: In patients who died, overall survival fell as post-nadir TCR diversity dropped more. Oligoclonal CD8+ Temra expansion after nadir drove photon patients' diversity drop. Photon-treated patients lost naive T cells and TCR diversity; proton-treated stayed stable. Authors raise, but do not show, better survival with proton therapy.

Sequencing used immunoSEQ multiplex PCR; TCRdb keeps in-frame clones, though not all of them. The data show more than 80,000 clones, around four fifths seen once. As concerns this clone: Antigen: not known.

The material was peripheral blood, obtained from a patient treated with proton-based radiotherapy. This clonotype was obtained from a man in his sixties with pancreatic cancer.

CDR3 loop: CASSSSGSRTEAFF. The CDR3 DNA is TGTGCCAGCAGCTCCTCGGGTAGTAGGACTGAAGCTTTCTTT. The V gene is TRBV7-3, the J gene TRBJ1-1; D unclear. Germline V CDR1 and CDR2: SGHTA, FQGTGA. V lost 4 bases, J lost 5 bases, and 14 bases lay in between. This CDR3 spans 14 amino acids.